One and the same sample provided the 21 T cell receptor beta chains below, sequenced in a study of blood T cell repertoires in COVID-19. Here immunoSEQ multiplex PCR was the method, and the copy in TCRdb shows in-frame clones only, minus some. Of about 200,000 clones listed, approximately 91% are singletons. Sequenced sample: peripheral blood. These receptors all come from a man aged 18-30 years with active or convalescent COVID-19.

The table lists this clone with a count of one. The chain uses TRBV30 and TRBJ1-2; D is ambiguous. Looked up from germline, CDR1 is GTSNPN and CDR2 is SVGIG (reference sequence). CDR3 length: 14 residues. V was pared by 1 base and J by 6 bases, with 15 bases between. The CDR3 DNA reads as TGTGCCTGGAGTGGGGCACCTCTCCCCCATGGCTACACCTTC. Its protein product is CAWSGAPLPHGYTF. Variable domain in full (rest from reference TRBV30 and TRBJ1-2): SQTIHQWPATLVQPVGSPLSLECTVEGTSNPNLYWYRQAAGRGLQLLFYSVGIGQISSEVPQNLSASRPQDRQFILSSKKLLLSDSGFYLCAWSGAPLPHGYTFGSGTRLTVV.

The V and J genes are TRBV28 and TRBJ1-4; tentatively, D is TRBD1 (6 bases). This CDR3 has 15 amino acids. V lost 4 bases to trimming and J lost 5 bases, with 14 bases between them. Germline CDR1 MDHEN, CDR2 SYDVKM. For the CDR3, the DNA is TGTGCCAGCAGTTCTCAGGGGTCTCCCAATGAAAAACTGTTTTTT. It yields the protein CASSSQGSPNEKLFF.

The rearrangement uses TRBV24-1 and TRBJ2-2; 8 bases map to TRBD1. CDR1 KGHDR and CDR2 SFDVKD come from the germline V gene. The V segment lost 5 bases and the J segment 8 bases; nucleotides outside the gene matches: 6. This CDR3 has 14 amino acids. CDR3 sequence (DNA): TGTGCCACCAGTGTTGCAGGGGGCTCAGGGGAGCTGTTTTTT. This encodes CATSVAGGSGELFF.

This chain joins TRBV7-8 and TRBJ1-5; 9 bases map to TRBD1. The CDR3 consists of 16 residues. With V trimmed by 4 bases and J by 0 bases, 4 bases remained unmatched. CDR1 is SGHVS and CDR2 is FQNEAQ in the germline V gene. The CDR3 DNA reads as TGTGCCAGCAGCTCCTGGACAGGGGATAGCAATCAGCCCCAGCATTTT. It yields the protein CASSSWTGDSNQPQHF. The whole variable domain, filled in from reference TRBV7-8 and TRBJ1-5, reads GAGVSQSPRYKVAKRGQDVALRCDPISGHVSLFWYQQALGQGPEFLTYFQNEAQLDKSGLPSDRFFAERPEGSVSTLKIQRTQQEDSAVYLCASSSWTGDSNQPQHFGDGTRLSIL.

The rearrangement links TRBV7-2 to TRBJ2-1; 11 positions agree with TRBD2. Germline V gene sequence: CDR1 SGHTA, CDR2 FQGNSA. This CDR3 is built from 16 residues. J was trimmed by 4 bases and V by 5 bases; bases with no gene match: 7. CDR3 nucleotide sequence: TGTGCCAGCAGCGTGGAAACTAGCGGGGGATACAATGAGCAGTTCTTC. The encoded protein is CASSVETSGGYNEQFF. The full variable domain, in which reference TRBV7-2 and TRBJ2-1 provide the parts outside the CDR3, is GAGVSQSPSNKVTEKGKDVELRCDPISGHTALYWYRQSLGQGLEFLIYFQGNSAPDKSGLPSDRFSAERTGGSVSTLTIQRTQQEDSAVYLCASSVETSGGYNEQFFGPGTRLTVL.

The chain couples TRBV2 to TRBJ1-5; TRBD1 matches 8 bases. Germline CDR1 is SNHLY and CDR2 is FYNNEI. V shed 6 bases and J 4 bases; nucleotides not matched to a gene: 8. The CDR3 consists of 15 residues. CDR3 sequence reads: CASSRRDRKNQPQHF. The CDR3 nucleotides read TGTGCCAGCAGCCGAAGGGACAGGAAAAATCAGCCCCAGCATTTT.

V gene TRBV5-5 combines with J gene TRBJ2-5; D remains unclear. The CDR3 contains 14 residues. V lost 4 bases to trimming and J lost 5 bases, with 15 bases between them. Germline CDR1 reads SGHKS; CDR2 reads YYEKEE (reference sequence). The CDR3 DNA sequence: TGTGCCAGCAGCCGAGACCCAGGTGACGAGACCCAGTACTTC. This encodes CASSRDPGDETQYF. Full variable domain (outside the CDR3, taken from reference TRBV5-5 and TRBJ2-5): DAGVTQSPTHLIKTRGQQVTLRCSPISGHKSVSWYQQVLGQGPQFIFQYYEKEERGRGNFPDRFSARQFPNYSSELNVNALLLGDSALYLCASSRDPGDETQYFGPGTRLLVL.

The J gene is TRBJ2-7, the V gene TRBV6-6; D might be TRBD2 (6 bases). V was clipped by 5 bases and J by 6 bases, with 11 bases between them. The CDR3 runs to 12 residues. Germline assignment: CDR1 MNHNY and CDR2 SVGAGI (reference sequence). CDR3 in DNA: TGTGCCAGCAGTCAATGGAGGGCCGAGCAGTACTTC. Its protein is CASSQWRAEQYF.

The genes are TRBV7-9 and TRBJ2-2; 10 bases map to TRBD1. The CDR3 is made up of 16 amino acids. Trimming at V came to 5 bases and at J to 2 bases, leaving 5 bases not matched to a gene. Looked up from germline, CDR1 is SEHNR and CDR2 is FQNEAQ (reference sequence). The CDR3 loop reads CASSPDRGPNTGELFF. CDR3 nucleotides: TGTGCCAGCAGCCCCGACAGGGGGCCTAACACCGGGGAGCTGTTTTTT.

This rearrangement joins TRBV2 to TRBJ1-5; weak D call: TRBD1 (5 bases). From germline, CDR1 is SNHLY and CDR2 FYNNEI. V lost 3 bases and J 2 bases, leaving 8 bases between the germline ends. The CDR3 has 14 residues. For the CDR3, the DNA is TGTGCCAGCAGTGAGTGGGGGGGCAATCAGCCCCAGCATTTT. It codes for CASSEWGGNQPQHF.

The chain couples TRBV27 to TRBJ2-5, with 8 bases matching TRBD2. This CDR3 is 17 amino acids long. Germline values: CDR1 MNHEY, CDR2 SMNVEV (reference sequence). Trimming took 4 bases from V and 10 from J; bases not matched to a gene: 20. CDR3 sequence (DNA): TGTGCCAGCAGTTCACCCGTCGGGACCGGGGGGGACGGGGACCAGTACTTC. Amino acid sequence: CASSSPVGTGGDGDQYF.

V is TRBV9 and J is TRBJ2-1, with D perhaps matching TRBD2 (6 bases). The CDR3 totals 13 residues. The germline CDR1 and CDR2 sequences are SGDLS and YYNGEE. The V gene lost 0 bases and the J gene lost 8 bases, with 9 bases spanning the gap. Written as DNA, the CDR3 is TGTGCCAGCAGCGTAGGCGCGGGGTATGAGCAGTTCTTC. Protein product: CASSVGAGYEQFF.

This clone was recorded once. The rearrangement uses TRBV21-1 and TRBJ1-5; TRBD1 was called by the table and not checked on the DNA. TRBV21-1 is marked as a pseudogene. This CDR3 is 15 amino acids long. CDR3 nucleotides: TGTGCCAGCAGCAACGAGGACAGCCCTTCGTCGCCCCAGCATTTT. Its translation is CASSNEDSPSSPQHF.

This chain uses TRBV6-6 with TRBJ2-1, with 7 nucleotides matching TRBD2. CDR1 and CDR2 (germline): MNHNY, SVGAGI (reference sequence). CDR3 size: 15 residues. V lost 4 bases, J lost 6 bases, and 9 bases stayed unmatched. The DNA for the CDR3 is TGTGCCAGCAGTTCCCGACTAGCTGGGGCCAATGAGCAGTTCTTC. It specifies CASSSRLAGANEQFF.

The CDR3 DNA reads TGTGCCAGCAGCTCCGGAACAGGGGTGAACACTGAAGCTTTCTTT. Translation: CASSSGTGVNTEAFF. The V gene is TRBV11-3, the J gene TRBJ1-1, with 7 bases matching TRBD1. CDR3 length: 15 residues. Unmatched junction bases numbered 5, after V lost 4 bases and J lost 0 bases. Germline V lookup: CDR1 SGHNT, CDR2 YENEEA.

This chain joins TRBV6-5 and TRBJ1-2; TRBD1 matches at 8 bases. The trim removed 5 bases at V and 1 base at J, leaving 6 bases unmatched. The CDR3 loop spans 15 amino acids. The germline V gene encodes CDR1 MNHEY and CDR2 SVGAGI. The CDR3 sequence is CASSLLGQGNYGYTF. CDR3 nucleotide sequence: TGTGCCAGCAGTCTCCTCGGACAGGGTAACTATGGCTACACCTTC.

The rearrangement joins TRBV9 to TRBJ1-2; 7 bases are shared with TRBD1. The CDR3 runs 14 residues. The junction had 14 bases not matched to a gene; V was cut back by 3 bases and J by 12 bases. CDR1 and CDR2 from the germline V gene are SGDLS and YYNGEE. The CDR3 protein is CASSAEGARGGNTF. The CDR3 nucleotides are TGTGCCAGCAGCGCCGAGGGGGCTCGGGGTGGGAACACCTTC.

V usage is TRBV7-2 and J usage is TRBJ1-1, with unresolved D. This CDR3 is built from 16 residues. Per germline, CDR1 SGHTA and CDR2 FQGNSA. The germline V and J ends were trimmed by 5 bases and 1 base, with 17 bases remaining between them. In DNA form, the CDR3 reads TGTGCCAGCAGCCCCCTCCTTTCAGTGTGGAACACTGAAGCTTTCTTT. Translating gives CASSPLLSVWNTEAFF.

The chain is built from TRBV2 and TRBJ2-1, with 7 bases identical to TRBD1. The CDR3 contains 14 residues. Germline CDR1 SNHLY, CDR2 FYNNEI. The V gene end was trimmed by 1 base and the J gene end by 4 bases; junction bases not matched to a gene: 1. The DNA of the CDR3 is TGTGCCAGCAGTGAAGGGGGACAGTACAATGAGCAGTTCTTC. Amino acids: CASSEGGQYNEQFF.

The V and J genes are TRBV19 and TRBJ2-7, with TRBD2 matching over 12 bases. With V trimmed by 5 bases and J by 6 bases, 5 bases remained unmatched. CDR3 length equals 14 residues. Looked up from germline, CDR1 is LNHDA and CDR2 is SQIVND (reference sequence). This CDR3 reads CASSASGRAFEQYF. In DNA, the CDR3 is TGTGCCAGTAGTGCTAGCGGGAGGGCCTTCGAGCAGTACTTC.

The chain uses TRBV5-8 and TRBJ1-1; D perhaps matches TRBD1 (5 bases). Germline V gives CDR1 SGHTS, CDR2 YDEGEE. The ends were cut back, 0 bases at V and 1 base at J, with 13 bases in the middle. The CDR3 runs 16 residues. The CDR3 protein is CASSLGQGEGNTEAFF. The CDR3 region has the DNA TGTGCCAGCAGCTTGGGACAAGGGGAGGGGAACACTGAAGCTTTCTTT.